Presented here are 25 T cell receptor beta chains from one specimen sequenced in a study of T cell clonality in common variable immunodeficiency. Method: immunoSEQ multiplex PCR; TCRdb's copy keeps in-frame clones and lacks some. The sample lists tens of thousands of clones, none appearing once, the ten largest making up about 1.7%. The sequenced sample was peripheral blood mononuclear cells. The origin of the receptors is a person aged 18 to 75 in good health.

This clone was counted many times. The DNA ends 3 residues before the CDR3 does, and the rest of the CDR3 is filled in from the germline J gene. The gene calls are TRBV2 and TRBJ1-2; 7 nucleotides agree with TRBD1. The CDR3 is 13 amino acids. Germline CDR1 reads SNHLY; CDR2 reads FYNNEI. CDR3 region: CASSADRVQGYTF. The CDR3 DNA, read in part, is TGTGCCAGCAGTGCTGACAGGGTGCAAGGC.

This clone was counted ten times or more. The CDR3 goes on 3 residues after the read ends, and that part is filled in from the germline J gene. The V gene is TRBV5-4, the J gene TRBJ2-7; 8 bases align to TRBD2. After removal of 5 bases from V and 1 base from J, the junction contained 11 bases not matched to a gene. The germline V gene has CDR1 SGHNT and CDR2 YYREEE (reference sequence). The length of the CDR3 is 16 residues. The CDR3: CASSYSPGLGSYEQYF. Incomplete CDR3 DNA: TGTGCCAGCAGTTATTCTCCGGGACTAGGATCCTACGAG. Full variable domain (outside the CDR3, taken from reference TRBV5-4 and TRBJ2-7): ETGVTQSPTHLIKTRGQQVTLRCSSQSGHNTVSWYQQALGQGPQFIFQYYREEENGRGNFPPRFSGLQFPNYSSELNVNALELDDSALYLCASSYSPGLGSYEQYFGPGTRLTVT.

Many counts were recorded for this clone. CDR3 loop: CASYPGGLAVNTGELFF. CDR3 bases read: TGTGCCAGTTATCCTGGAGGACTAGCGGTGAACACCGGGGAG. The chain joins TRBV12-3 or TRBV12-4 to TRBJ2-2; 10 nucleotides match TRBD2. The DNA ends 3 residues before the CDR3 does, and the rest of the CDR3 is filled in from the germline J gene. The V segment lost 9 bases and the J segment 1 base; nucleotides outside the gene matches: 11. This CDR3 is 17 amino acids long.

This clone was seen repeatedly, ten times or more. The CDR3 end falls 3 residues outside the read, so it is completed with the germline J gene. V usage is TRBV12-3 or TRBV12-4 and J usage is TRBJ1-2, with 7 bases aligning to TRBD1. The CDR3 length is 14 residues. CDR3 bases read: TGTGCCAGCAGCATCGGGACAGTTAAAGAGAGC. Its protein product is CASSIGTVKES. The CDR3, in full, reads CASSIGTVKESYTF.

This clone was observed a few times. The read gets to within 3 residues of the CDR3 end, and the germline J gene fills in the rest. The chain uses TRBV19 and TRBJ1-1; 10 positions match TRBD1. Germline values: CDR1 LNHDA, CDR2 SQIVND (reference sequence). The CDR3 runs to 13 residues. The covered CDR3 bases are TGTGCCAGTAGGGGACAGGGGATCAATGAG. Protein: CASRGQGINE. The whole CDR3 sequence is CASRGQGINEAFF.

This clone was detected many times. The CDR3 goes on 3 residues after the read ends, and that part is filled in from the germline J gene. The gene calls are TRBV7-8 and TRBJ2-3; 7 bases fit TRBD1. This CDR3 comprises 15 residues. In germline, CDR1 is SGHVS, CDR2 FQNEAQ. J was trimmed by 6 bases and V by 1 base; bases with no gene match: 7. The CDR3 bases that were read are TGTGCCAGCAGCTTAGGGACAGGATTGGGCGATACG. Translating gives CASSLGTGLGDT. From start to end, the CDR3 is CASSLGTGLGDTQYF. Full variable domain (rest looked up from reference TRBV7-8 and TRBJ2-3): GAGVSQSPRYKVAKRGQDVALRCDPISGHVSLFWYQQALGQGPEFLTYFQNEAQLDKSGLPSDRFFAERPEGSVSTLKIQRTQQEDSAVYLCASSLGTGLGDTQYFGPGTRLTVL.

This clone was detected ten times or more. The CDR3 end lies 3 residues beyond the end of the read and is filled in from the germline J gene. The chain is built from TRBV20-1 and TRBJ2-1; 8 positions match TRBD2. This CDR3 has 14 residues. The V gene end was trimmed by 5 bases and the J gene end by 2 bases; junction bases not matched to a gene: 5. Per the germline V gene, CDR1 is DFQATT and CDR2 is SNEGSKA (reference sequence). The CDR3 is CSARTSIAYNEQFF. The part of the CDR3 DNA that was read is TGCAGTGCTCGGACTAGCATCGCCTACAATGAG.

This clone was picked up many times. The CDR3 end lies 3 residues beyond the end of the read and is filled in from the germline J gene. The chain carries TRBV9 and TRBJ2-1; no clear D. Trimming took 7 bases from V and 5 from J, leaving 10 bases between them. This CDR3 is built from 12 residues. Germline V gene data show CDR1 as SGDLS and CDR2 as YYNGEE. CDR3 DNA, as far as it was read: TGTGCCAGCGCCCGGTCCAACAATGAG. Protein product: CASARSNNE. From start to end, the CDR3 is CASARSNNEQFF.

This clone came up many times. The CDR3 goes on 3 residues after the read ends, and that part is filled in from the germline J gene. The chain links TRBV6-1 to TRBJ1-5; tentatively, D is TRBD1 (5 bases). Trimming removed 4 bases at V and 3 bases at J, with 10 bases between. Germline V CDR1 and CDR2: MNHNS, SASEGT. CDR3 length: 14 amino acids. CDR3 residues: CASSGGVTNQPQHF. CDR3 bases read: TGTGCCAGCAGTGGGGGGGTGACCAATCAGCCC.

This clone was seen many times. The sequence runs out 3 residues before the end of the CDR3; the remainder is reconstructed from the germline J gene. The V call is TRBV28, the J call TRBJ1-3, with D possibly TRBD1 on 5 matching bases. CDR1 is MDHEN, CDR2 SYDVKM, per germline. The CDR3 is 15 amino acids. V was clipped by 4 bases and J by 4 bases, with 14 bases between them. CDR3 protein: CASSSRDSDGNTIYF. CDR3 DNA (partial): TGTGCCAGCAGTTCAAGAGACAGCGACGGAAACACC.

This clone was seen repeatedly, ten times or more. The CDR3 goes on 3 residues after the read ends, and that part is filled in from the germline J gene. The rearrangement links TRBV20-1 to TRBJ2-2; 10 positions match TRBD2. This CDR3 comprises 16 residues. The germline CDR1 and CDR2 sequences are DFQATT and SNEGSKA (reference sequence). V dropped 0 bases and J dropped 7; count of bases not matched to a gene: 8. This CDR3 is CSARDGLAGAGGELFF. Incomplete CDR3 DNA: TGCAGTGCTAGAGATGGCCTAGCGGGAGCCGGCGGGGAG.

Ten or more counts support this clone. The CDR3 extends 3 residues past the end of the read, so its final part is completed from the germline J gene. The V gene is TRBV19, the J gene TRBJ1-6, with a weak D call TRBD1 (6 bases). Germline CDR1 LNHDA, CDR2 SQIVND (reference sequence). Between the trimmed V and J ends, which lost 5 bases and 5 bases, there was a span of 19 bases. This CDR3 spans 17 amino acids. CDR3 region: CASSPGRMGANNSPLHF. The CDR3 bases that were read are TGTGCCAGTAGTCCTGGACGCATGGGGGCCAATAATTCACCC.

This clone was observed a few times. CDR3 amino acids: CASSTGQNYEQYF. The CDR3 bases that were read are TGTGCCAGCAGCACGGGACAGAACTACGAG. The chain combines TRBV11-3 with TRBJ2-7, with 7 bases fitting TRBD1. The read terminates 3 residues before the CDR3 end, so the remaining end is supplied by the germline J gene. V lost 5 bases, J lost 3 bases, and 4 bases stayed unmatched. The CDR3 contains 13 residues. The V gene's germline CDR1 is SGHNT and CDR2 YENEEA. Variable domain in full (rest from reference TRBV11-3 and TRBJ2-7): EAGVVQSPRYKIIEKKQPVAFWCNPISGHNTLYWYLQNLGQGPELLIRYENEEAVDDSQLPKDRFSAERLKGVDSTLKIQPAELGDSAVYLCASSTGQNYEQYFGPGTRLTVT.

In its sample, this clone was seen many times. Coverage ceases 3 residues before the CDR3 finishes, and the germline J gene fills in the end. The chain carries TRBV19 and TRBJ2-2, with D hard to call. Germline V gene sequence: CDR1 LNHDA, CDR2 SQIVND (reference sequence). V was pared by 0 bases and J by 5 bases, with 10 bases between. The CDR3 has 15 residues. The covered CDR3 bases are TGTGCCAGTAGTATAGAAAACAGTCGGACCGGGGAG. Translating it yields CASSIENSRTGE. The whole CDR3 protein reads CASSIENSRTGELFF.

This clone has only a few counts. The sequence runs out 3 residues before the end of the CDR3; the remainder is reconstructed from the germline J gene. The chain is built from TRBV5-1 and TRBJ2-3, with 13 bases matching TRBD2. Germline V lookup: CDR1 SGHRS, CDR2 YFSETQ. CDR3 length equals 18 residues. J gave up 5 bases and V 4 bases, and 13 bases lay outside the gene matches. The covered CDR3 bases are TGCGCCAGCAGCCACACCCAACTAGCGGGGGGGCAGGTAGATACG. It specifies CASSHTQLAGGQVDT. The full CDR3 reads CASSHTQLAGGQVDTQYF.

In this sample, this clone turned up many times. Partial CDR3 DNA: TGCAGTGCTAGATCCTTAGCGGGGTTCTACGAG. Protein: CSARSLAGFYE. The entire CDR3 protein is CSARSLAGFYEQYF. This chain joins TRBV20-1 and TRBJ2-7, with 8 bases matching TRBD2. The CDR3 end is not reached by the read, which stops 3 residues before it; the germline J gene fills it in. V gave up 2 bases and J gave up 3 bases; unmatched junction bases: 6. CDR1 and CDR2 (germline): DFQATT, SNEGSKA (reference sequence). CDR3 length: 14 amino acids.

This clone was detected many times. Read sequence stops 3 residues before the CDR3 end, and the germline J gene provides the missing end. V gene TRBV5-1 combines with J gene TRBJ1-1; 7 nucleotides agree with TRBD1. The CDR3 is made up of 13 amino acids. Germline CDR1 and CDR2: SGHRS and YFSETQ. V was pared by 5 bases and J by 3 bases, with 4 bases of the junction left unmatched. CDR3 bases read: TGCGCCAGCAGAATCGGACAGGACACTGAA. This sequence encodes CASRIGQDTE. In full, the CDR3 is CASRIGQDTEAFF. The whole variable domain, remainder taken from reference TRBV5-1 and TRBJ1-1, is KAGVTQTPRYLIKTRGQQVTLSCSPISGHRSVSWYQQTPGQGLQFLFEYFSETQRNKGNFPGRFSGRQFSNSRSEMNVSTLELGDSALYLCASRIGQDTEAFFGQGTRLTVV.

This clone was picked up many times. The read halts 3 residues ahead of the CDR3 end, with the missing end drawn from the germline J gene. The chain recombines TRBV6-2 or TRBV6-3 with TRBJ1-6; 7 bases match TRBD1. The CDR3 spans 16 residues. Germline CDR1 MNHEY, CDR2 SVGEGT. J lost 6 bases, V lost 6 bases, and 11 bases had no gene match. CDR3 in amino acids: CASSRRTGNLNSPLHF. The sequenced part of the CDR3 DNA is TGTGCCAGCAGCAGGAGGACAGGAAACCTTAATTCACCC.

This clone was counted ten times or more. The read halts 3 residues ahead of the CDR3 end, with the missing end drawn from the germline J gene. The V gene is TRBV7-9, the J gene TRBJ1-3; a possible D gene is TRBD1 (6 bases). V was clipped by 5 bases and J by 0 bases, with 11 bases between them. This CDR3 contains 15 residues. CDR1 SEHNR and CDR2 FQNEAQ come from the germline V gene (reference sequence). The CDR3 is CASSPDSLSGNTIYF. CDR3 DNA, as far as it was read: TGTGCCAGCAGCCCGGACAGCCTCTCTGGAAACACC.

This clone came up many times. From the germline J gene comes the end of the CDR3, since the read stops 3 residues before it. The V gene is TRBV2, the J gene TRBJ2-1; 9 nucleotides line up with TRBD2. Germline CDR1 and CDR2: SNHLY and FYNNEI. The junction had 4 bases not matched to a gene; V was cut back by 8 bases and J by 2 bases. This CDR3 has 14 amino acids. The CDR3 loop is CASGTSPTYNEQFF. The DNA read from the CDR3 is TGTGCCAGCGGGACTAGCCCCACCTACAATGAG.

The sample holds many counts of this clone. CDR3 DNA (partial): TGTGCCAGTAGTGTACAGCTACTCTATGGC. The encoded protein is CASSVQLLYG. The CDR3 reads in full as CASSVQLLYGYTF. V and J are TRBV19 and TRBJ1-2; D unclear. The read terminates 3 residues before the CDR3 end, so the remaining end is supplied by the germline J gene. V gave up 5 bases and J gave up 4 bases, with 11 bases separating them. Germline CDR1 and CDR2: LNHDA and SQIVND (reference sequence). The CDR3 has 13 residues.

This clone appeared many times. The sequenced fragment ends 3 residues before the CDR3 boundary, so the rest is inferred from the germline J gene. V gene TRBV13 combines with J gene TRBJ2-7, with 11 bases identical to TRBD1. Trimming removed 5 bases from V and 2 bases from J; junction bases left unmatched: 8. This CDR3 spans 16 amino acids. Germline V gene sequence: CDR1 PRHDT, CDR2 FYEKMQ (reference sequence). The part of the CDR3 DNA that was read is TGTGCCAGCAGCCTAGAGGGGGGACAGGGGGCCTACGAG. Translating it yields CASSLEGGQGAYE. The entire CDR3 protein is CASSLEGGQGAYEQYF.

This clone was found many times. The read terminates 3 residues before the CDR3 end, so the remaining end is supplied by the germline J gene. This sequence joins TRBV5-4 and TRBJ1-2; a possible D gene is TRBD1 (6 bases). The CDR3 has 12 amino acids. V lost 1 base and J 5 bases, leaving 6 bases between the germline ends. CDR1 is SGHNT and CDR2 is YYREEE in the germline V gene (reference sequence). The part of the CDR3 DNA that was read is TGTGCCAGCAGCTTGAGGGGGTATGGC. Protein product: CASSLRGYG. The CDR3 in full is CASSLRGYGYTF. Combining the CDR3 with reference TRBV5-4 and TRBJ1-2 gives the whole variable domain ETGVTQSPTHLIKTRGQQVTLRCSSQSGHNTVSWYQQALGQGPQFIFQYYREEENGRGNFPPRFSGLQFPNYSSELNVNALELDDSALYLCASSLRGYGYTFGSGTRLTVV.

This clone was found many times. With the read ending 3 residues before the CDR3 end, the germline J gene is used to fill in that end. The chain joins TRBV14 to TRBJ1-1, with TRBD1 identical over 8 bases. In germline, CDR1 is SGHDN, CDR2 FVKESK. The CDR3 totals 17 residues. V lost 1 base, J lost 4 bases, and 11 bases stayed unmatched. Partial CDR3 DNA: TGTGCCAGCAGCCAAGGGCCCTTCGACAGGGGCATCACTGAA. Protein product: CASSQGPFDRGITE. The CDR3, in full, reads CASSQGPFDRGITEAFF.

Ten or more counts support this clone. The CDR3 is cut off 3 residues early in the read; its end comes from the germline J gene. The V gene is TRBV28, the J gene TRBJ2-7; 9 bases align to TRBD2. The germline V gene has CDR1 MDHEN and CDR2 SYDVKM. The CDR3 runs to 16 residues. V shed 5 bases, J shed 3 bases, and the junction held 11 bases outside the gene matches. CDR3 loop: CASSTSSGSGGYEQYF. CDR3 DNA, as far as it was read: TGTGCCAGCAGTACCTCAAGTGGTAGCGGGGGCTACGAG.